This is a list of T cell receptor beta chains from one sample in a study of patients and donors after allogeneic stem cell transplantation. TCRdb itself ran the RT-PCR reads through MiXCR, one entry per CDR3 protein. The repertoire holds over 400,000 distinct CDR3 sequences, around 16% seen once, with 6.5% to 7.5% in the top ten. The sample consisted of blood, either unsorted or a sorted T cell fraction (not recorded which). The source is a human donor who was either an allogeneic HSCT recipient or a stem cell or donor lymphocyte infusion donor (not recorded which). It is not recorded whose cells these are; they may come from a transplant donor. Both conserved end residues are part of each CDR3. D genes are given only for firm matches. For some rows the clone size is stated as once, few or many, or as a class when expanded; others skip it.

cdr3_nt cdr3_aa j_call v_call clone_size d_call
TGTGCCAGCTCCAGGAGGAACGCCTACAATGAGCAGTTCTTC CASSRRNAYNEQFF TRBJ2-1 TRBV18 few NA
TGCGCCAGCAGCCAAGCGGGAGGGCCCCGGACAGATACGCAGTATTTT CASSQAGGPRTDTQYF TRBJ2-3 TRBV4-1 few TRBD2
TGTGCCAGCAGTCCGCGGCGGGAGAGGTCCTACGAGCAGTACTTC CASSPRRERSYEQYF TRBJ2-7 TRBV9 NA TRBD2
TGTGCCAGCAGTTCCCGACTAGCGGGTGGAACCTACGAGCAGTACTTC CASSSRLAGGTYEQYF TRBJ2-7 TRBV12-3/TRBV12-4 many TRBD2
TGTGCCAGCAGCCCGACCGGGACTAGGGCGGGAGATACGCAGTATTTT CASSPTGTRAGDTQYF TRBJ2-3 TRBV5-5 few TRBD2
TGTGCCAGCAGCGCACCGACGAACAGGGGGCGCTTCTATGGCTACACCTTC CASSAPTNRGRFYGYTF TRBJ1-2 TRBV9 few TRBD1
TGTGCCAGCAGCCTAGCGGGTGGGCTCTACAATGAGCAGTTCTTC CASSLAGGLYNEQFF TRBJ2-1 TRBV12-3/TRBV12-4 NA TRBD2
TGCAGCGCCCGTCCGGGCACTGAAGCTTTCTTT CSARPGTEAFF TRBJ1-1 TRBV29-1 few NA
TGTGCCAGCAGCCAACCCGAGCGTCAGGGGGAAATAGGTGGCTACACCTTC CASSQPERQGEIGGYTF TRBJ1-2 TRBV3-1 few TRBD1
TGCAGTGCTAATGACAGGGGGCCAGATACGCAGTATTTT CSANDRGPDTQYF TRBJ2-3 TRBV20-1 NA TRBD1
TGTGCCAGCAGTCGGACTAGCGGGACCCACCAATACGAGCAGTACTTC CASSRTSGTHQYEQYF TRBJ2-7 TRBV6-1 few TRBD2
TGCAGTGCTAGAGTTGGCGGGGGCAACAATCAGCCCCAGCATTTT CSARVGGGNNQPQHF TRBJ1-5 TRBV20-1 many NA
TGTGCCAGCAGCCGCAGGGGCACTGAAGCTTTCTTT CASSRRGTEAFF TRBJ1-1 TRBV5-4 many NA
TGTGCCAGCAGGTTAGGGGCGGGACAGCTAGAGACCCAGTACTTC CASRLGAGQLETQYF TRBJ2-5 TRBV7-9 few NA
TGTGCCAGCAGCTTAGTGGGGTCCCGGGACGTCGATACGCAGTATTTT CASSLVGSRDVDTQYF TRBJ2-3 TRBV7-2 few NA
TGTGCCAGCAGCTCAGACAGGGAGGACACTGAAGCTTTCTTT CASSSDREDTEAFF TRBJ1-1 TRBV7-3 few TRBD1
TGTGCCAGCAGCTTAGACGTAGCATACCTTAACGGGGAGCTGTTTTTT CASSLDVAYLNGELFF TRBJ2-2 TRBV11-2 few NA
TGTGCCAGCAGCCAGCAACGCGGGGGAGGCAATGAGCAGTTCTTC CASSQQRGGGNEQFF TRBJ2-1 TRBV7-2 NA TRBD2
TGCAGTGCTAGAGTCGGGCCCAAGGGCCTTGAAAAACTGTTTTTT CSARVGPKGLEKLFF TRBJ1-4 TRBV20-1 many NA
TGTGCCAGCAGTTTCAGCGGCGCCTACAATGAGCAGTTCTTC CASSFSGAYNEQFF TRBJ2-1 TRBV12-3/TRBV12-4 NA NA
TGCAGTGCTATACGACTTCCCACAGATACGCAGTATTTT CSAIRLPTDTQYF TRBJ2-3 TRBV20-1 many NA
TGTGCCAGCAGCGTCGACCCACAGAGGGGGGAGCTGTTTTTT CASSVDPQRGELFF TRBJ2-2 TRBV9 few NA
TGTGCCTGGAGTGTTACCAGGGGTGCCGATACGCAGTATTTT CAWSVTRGADTQYF TRBJ2-3 TRBV30 NA NA
TGTGCCAGCAATTACGGGCTCGGTGACCCCTACAATGAGCTGTTCTTC CASNYGLGDPYNELFF TRBJ2-1 TRBV6-5 NA NA
TGTGCCAGCAGAGATCAGGGAAACACTGAAGCTTTCTTT CASRDQGNTEAFF TRBJ1-1 TRBV11-3 NA NA
TGCAGTGCTAGTAGGGACAGCTCCTACGAGCAGTACTTC CSASRDSSYEQYF TRBJ2-7 TRBV20-1 few TRBD1
TGCGCCAGCAGCTCCGGACTAGATCGCGAGCAGTACTTC CASSSGLDREQYF TRBJ2-7 TRBV5-1 many TRBD2